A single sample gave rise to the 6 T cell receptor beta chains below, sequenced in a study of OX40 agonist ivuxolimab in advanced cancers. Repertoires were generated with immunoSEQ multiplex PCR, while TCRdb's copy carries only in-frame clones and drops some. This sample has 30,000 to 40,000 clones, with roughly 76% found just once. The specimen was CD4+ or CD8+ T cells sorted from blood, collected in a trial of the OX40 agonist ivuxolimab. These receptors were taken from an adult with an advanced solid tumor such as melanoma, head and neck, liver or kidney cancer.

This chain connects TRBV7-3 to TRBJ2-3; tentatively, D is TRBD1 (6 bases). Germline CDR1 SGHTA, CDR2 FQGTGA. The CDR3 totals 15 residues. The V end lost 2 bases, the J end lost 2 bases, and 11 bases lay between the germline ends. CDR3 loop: CASSLWGLLTDTQYF. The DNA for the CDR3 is TGTGCCAGCAGCTTATGGGGGCTCCTCACAGATACGCAGTATTTT. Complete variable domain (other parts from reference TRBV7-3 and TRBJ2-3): GAGVSQTPSNKVTEKGKYVELRCDPISGHTALYWYRQSLGQGPEFLIYFQGTGAADDSGLPNDRFFAVRPEGSVSTLKIQRTERGDSAVYLCASSLWGLLTDTQYFGPGTRLTVL.

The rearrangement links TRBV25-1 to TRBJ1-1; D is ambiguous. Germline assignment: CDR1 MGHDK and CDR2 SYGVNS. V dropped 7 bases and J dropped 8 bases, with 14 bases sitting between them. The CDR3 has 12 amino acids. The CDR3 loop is CASKGTGEEAFF. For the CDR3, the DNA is TGTGCCAGCAAGGGCACCGGCGAAGAAGCTTTCTTT.

As DNA, the CDR3 is TGTGCCAGCAGTTGGGACGGCAACTATGGCTACACCTTC. Protein product: CASSWDGNYGYTF. The chain couples TRBV11-2 to TRBJ1-2; D perhaps matches TRBD1 (5 bases). Germline V CDR1 and CDR2: SGHAT, FQNNGV. This CDR3 has 13 residues. Trimming cost V 6 bases and J 2 bases, with 10 bases left between them.

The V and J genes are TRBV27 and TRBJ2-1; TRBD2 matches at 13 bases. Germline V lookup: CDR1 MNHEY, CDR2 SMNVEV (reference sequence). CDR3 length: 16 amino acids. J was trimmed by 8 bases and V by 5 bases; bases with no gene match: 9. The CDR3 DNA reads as TGTGCCAGCAGTCGGACTAGCGGGAGTTTCCTCTATGAGCAGTTCTTC. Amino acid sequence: CASSRTSGSFLYEQFF.

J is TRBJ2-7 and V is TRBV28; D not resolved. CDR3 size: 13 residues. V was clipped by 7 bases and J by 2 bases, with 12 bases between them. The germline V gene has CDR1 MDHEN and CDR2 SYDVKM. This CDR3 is CASTKRSPYEQYF. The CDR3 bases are TGTGCCAGCACAAAGAGGAGCCCCTACGAGCAGTACTTC.

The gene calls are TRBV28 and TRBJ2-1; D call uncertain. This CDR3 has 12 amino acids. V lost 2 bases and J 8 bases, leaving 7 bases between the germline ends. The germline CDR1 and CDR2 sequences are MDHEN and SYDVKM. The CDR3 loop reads CASSLGLDEQFF. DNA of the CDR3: TGTGCCAGCAGTTTAGGTCTAGATGAGCAGTTCTTC.